Given below is one TCR beta chain in context. This specimen belongs to a study of identical twins' blood T cells. The CDR3 contains 14 residues. Trimming cost V 5 bases and J 0 bases, with 8 bases left between them. The germline V gene encodes CDR1 MRHNA and CDR2 SNTAGT. TCRdb re-called the 5' RACE reads with MiXCR, one entry per CDR3 protein. Among 400,000 or so distinct CDR3 sequences, about 28% were seen once, and the ten largest hold 5.5% to 6.5%. The chain is built from TRBV6-4 and TRBJ2-1, with D perhaps TRBD1 (5 bases). The receptor's source is a woman between 18 and 55 years old in good health. The source material was PBMCs. This CDR3 is CASSPRASYNEQFF. In DNA, the CDR3 is TGTGCCAGCAGTCCCAGGGCCTCCTACAATGAGCAGTTCTTC.